This TCR beta chain was recovered during a study of blood T cell repertoires in COVID-19. The data were produced by immunoSEQ multiplex PCR, yet TCRdb's version contains in-frame clones alone and is incomplete. Of over 10,000 clones detected, 90% appear once; the ten largest clones hold around 20%. This clonotype originated in a human donor with active COVID-19. The donor label of this sample is uncertain. Input material: peripheral blood.

The CDR3, as DNA: TGTGCCAGCAGCCAAGATGGATGGGGGAGACAGGGCTCGAGGGAGCAGTACTTC. This encodes CASSQDGWGRQGSREQYF. This rearrangement joins TRBV3-1 (or the pseudogene TRBV3-2) to TRBJ2-7; 7 positions agree with TRBD1. Trimming removed 0 bases from V and 7 bases from J; junction bases left unmatched: 18. Germline loops: CDR1 LGHDT, CDR2 YNNKEL (reference sequence). CDR3 size: 18 residues.